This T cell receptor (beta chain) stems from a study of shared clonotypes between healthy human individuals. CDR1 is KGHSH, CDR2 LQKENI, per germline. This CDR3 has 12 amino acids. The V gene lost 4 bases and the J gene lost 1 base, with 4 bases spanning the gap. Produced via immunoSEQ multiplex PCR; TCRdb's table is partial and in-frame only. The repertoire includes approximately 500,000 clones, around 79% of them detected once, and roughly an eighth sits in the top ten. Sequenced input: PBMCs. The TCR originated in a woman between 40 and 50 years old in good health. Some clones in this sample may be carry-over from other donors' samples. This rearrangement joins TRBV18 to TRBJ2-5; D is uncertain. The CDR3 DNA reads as TGTGCCAGCTCACTCCCCCAAGAGACCCAGTACTTC. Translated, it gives CASSLPQETQYF.